The T cell receptor beta chain described here comes from a study of low-dose radiotherapy and immunotherapy resistance in tumors. The overall study: Aspirin was taken orally at 300 mg daily by patients, and this continued for four cycles from cycle 1 day 1.

This clonotype was observed once. Germline V CDR1 and CDR2: SGHRS, YFSETQ. The CDR3 is 17 amino acids. V lost 4 bases, J lost 0 bases, and 7 bases stayed unmatched. TRAV- and TRBV-specific primers were used for first-strand cDNA, which covered alpha and beta chains. The TCRs were subjected to amplification over around 19 PCR cycles employing a constant-region primer in conjunction with a V-primer adapter. TCRdb fed the reads into MiXCR, producing one record per CDR3 protein. The top ten clones hold about 8% of a sample with 11,000 or so distinct CDR3 sequences, less than 60% of them seen once. This clonotype was sampled from a human donor with advanced metastatic prostate, ovarian, gallbladder or colorectal cancer (not recorded which). This table probably holds off-target reads from a library built for another chain. The gene calls are TRBV5-1 and TRBJ2-6; 7 bases fit TRBD1. The CDR3 DNA is TGCGCCAGCAGCCCACAGGGGCAGATCTCTGGGGCCAACGTCCTGACTTTC. It is translated as CASSPQGQISGANVLTF.